This T cell receptor beta chain was found in a study of T cell repertoires in cytomegalovirus infection. Study overall: Public TCR beta signature analysis indicated the presence of both CMV infection and matching HLA type.

Each CDR3 protein gets one entry after TCRdb re-called the reads with MiXCR. The sample consists of 180,000 or so distinct CDR3 sequences, about a sixth of them appearing once. As for this clonotype: Its antigen is as yet unknown.

Points from the study as a whole: Identification of carriers of CMV plus the relevant HLA was achieved through cumulative public TCR beta family frequency. HLA-C-restricted CMV-specific TCR beta clonotypes prevailed in the ex vivo response.

V shed 2 bases and J 2 bases; nucleotides not matched to a gene: 5. Germline values: CDR1 MNHEY, CDR2 SVGEGT. CDR3 length equals 17 residues. This TCR came from a human donor in good health (CMV status not recorded). Some clones in this sample may be carry-over from other donors' samples. Material for sequencing was CD8+ T cells from PBMCs. This chain connects TRBV6-2 or TRBV6-3 to TRBJ2-1; 11 bases fit TRBD2. CDR3 DNA sequence: TGTGCCAGCAGTTACCCTCTAGCGGGGGGCCCCTACAATGAGCAGTTCTTC. It specifies CASSYPLAGGPYNEQFF.